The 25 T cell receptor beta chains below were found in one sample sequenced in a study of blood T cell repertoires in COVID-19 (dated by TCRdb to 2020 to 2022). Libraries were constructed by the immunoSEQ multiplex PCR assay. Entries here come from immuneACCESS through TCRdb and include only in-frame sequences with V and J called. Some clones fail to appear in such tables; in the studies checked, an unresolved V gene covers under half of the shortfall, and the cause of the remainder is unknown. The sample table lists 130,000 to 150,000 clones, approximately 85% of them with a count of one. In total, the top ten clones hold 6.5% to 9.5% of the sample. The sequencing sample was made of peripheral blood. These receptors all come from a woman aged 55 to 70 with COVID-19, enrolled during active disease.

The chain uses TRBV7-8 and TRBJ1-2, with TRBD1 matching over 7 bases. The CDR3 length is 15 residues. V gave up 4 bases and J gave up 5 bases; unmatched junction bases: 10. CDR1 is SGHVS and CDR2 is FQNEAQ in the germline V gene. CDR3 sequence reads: CASSSPARGQYGYTF. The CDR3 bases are TGTGCCAGCAGCTCCCCCGCCAGGGGACAGTATGGCTACACCTTC.

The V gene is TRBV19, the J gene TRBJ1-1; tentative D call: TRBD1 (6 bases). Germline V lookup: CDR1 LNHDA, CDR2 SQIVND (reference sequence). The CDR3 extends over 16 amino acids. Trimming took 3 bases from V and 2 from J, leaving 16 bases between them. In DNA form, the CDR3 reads TGTGCCAGTAGTATGCTCGGTGGGGGCATCAACACTGAAGCTTTCTTT. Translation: CASSMLGGGINTEAFF. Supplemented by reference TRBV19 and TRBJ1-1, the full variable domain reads DGGITQSPKYLFRKEGQNVTLSCEQNLNHDAMYWYRQDPGQGLRLIYYSQIVNDFQKGDIAEGYSVSREKKESFPLTVTSAQKNPTAFYLCASSMLGGGINTEAFFGQGTRLTVV.

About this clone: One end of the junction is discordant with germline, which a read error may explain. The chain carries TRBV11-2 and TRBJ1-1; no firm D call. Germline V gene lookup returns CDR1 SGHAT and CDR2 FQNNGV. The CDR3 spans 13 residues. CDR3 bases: TGTGCCAGCAGCTTATACCAGAACCCTGAAGCTTTCTTT. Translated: CASSLYQNPEAFF.

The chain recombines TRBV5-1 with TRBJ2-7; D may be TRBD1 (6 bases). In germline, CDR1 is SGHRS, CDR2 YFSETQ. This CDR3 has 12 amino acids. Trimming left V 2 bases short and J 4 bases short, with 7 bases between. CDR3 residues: CASSFRGYEQYF. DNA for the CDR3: TGCGCCAGCAGCTTCAGGGGTTACGAGCAGTACTTC.

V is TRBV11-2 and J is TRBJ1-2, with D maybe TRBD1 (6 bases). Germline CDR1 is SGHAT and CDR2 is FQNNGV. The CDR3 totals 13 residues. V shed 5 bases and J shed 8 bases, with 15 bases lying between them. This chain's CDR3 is CASSREGGVGYTF. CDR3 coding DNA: TGTGCCAGCAGCAGAGAGGGGGGGGTAGGCTACACCTTC.

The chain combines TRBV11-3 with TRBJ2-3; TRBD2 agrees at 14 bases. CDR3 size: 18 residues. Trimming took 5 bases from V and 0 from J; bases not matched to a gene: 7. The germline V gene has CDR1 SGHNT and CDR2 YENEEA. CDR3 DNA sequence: TGTGCCAGCAGCCCGGGACTAGCGGGGGATACTAGCACAGATACGCAGTATTTT. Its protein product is CASSPGLAGDTSTDTQYF.

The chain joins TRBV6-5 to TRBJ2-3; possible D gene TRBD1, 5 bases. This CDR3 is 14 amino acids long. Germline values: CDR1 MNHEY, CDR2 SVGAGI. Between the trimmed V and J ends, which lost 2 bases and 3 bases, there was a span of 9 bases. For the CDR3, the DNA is TGTGCCAGCAGTTACAGGGGTGGTACAGATACGCAGTATTTT. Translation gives CASSYRGGTDTQYF.

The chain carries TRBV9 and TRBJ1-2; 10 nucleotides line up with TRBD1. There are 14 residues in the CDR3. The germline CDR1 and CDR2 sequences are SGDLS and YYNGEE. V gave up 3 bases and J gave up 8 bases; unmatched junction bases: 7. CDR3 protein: CASSATGTGDGYTF. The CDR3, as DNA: TGTGCCAGCAGCGCGACCGGGACAGGGGACGGCTACACCTTC.

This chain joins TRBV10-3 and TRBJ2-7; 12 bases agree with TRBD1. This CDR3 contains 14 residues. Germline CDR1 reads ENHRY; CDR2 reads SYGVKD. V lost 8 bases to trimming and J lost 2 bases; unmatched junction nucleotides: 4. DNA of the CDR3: TGTGCCATCCAGGGGACAGGGGGCCCCTACGAGCAGTACTTC. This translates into CAIQGTGGPYEQYF.

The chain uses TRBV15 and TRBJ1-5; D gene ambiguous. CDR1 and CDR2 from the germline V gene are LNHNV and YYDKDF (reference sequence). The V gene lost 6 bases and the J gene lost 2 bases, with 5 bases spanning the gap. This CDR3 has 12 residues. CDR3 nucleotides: TGTGCCACCAGGGAGGGCAATCAGCCCCAGCATTTT. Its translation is CATREGNQPQHF.

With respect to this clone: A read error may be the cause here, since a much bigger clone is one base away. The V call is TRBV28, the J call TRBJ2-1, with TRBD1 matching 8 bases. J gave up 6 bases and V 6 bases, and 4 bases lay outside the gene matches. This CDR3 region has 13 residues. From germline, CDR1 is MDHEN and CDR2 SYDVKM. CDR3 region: CASRLTGGNEQFF. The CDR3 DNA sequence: TGTGCCAGCAGACTTACAGGGGGCAATGAGCAGTTCTTC.

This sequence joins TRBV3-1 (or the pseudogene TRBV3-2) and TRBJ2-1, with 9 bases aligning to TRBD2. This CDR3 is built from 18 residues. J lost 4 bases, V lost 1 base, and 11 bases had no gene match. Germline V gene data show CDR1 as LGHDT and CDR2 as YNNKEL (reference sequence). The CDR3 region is CASSQAGRGGGAYNEQFF. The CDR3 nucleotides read TGTGCCAGCAGCCAAGCGGGTCGCGGCGGGGGGGCATACAATGAGCAGTTCTTC.

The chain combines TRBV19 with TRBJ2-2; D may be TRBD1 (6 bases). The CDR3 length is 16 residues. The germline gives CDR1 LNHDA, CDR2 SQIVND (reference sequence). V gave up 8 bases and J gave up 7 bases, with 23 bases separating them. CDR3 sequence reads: CASVEGQRVRDGELFF. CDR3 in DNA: TGTGCCAGTGTCGAAGGACAGAGGGTCAGAGACGGGGAGCTGTTTTTT.

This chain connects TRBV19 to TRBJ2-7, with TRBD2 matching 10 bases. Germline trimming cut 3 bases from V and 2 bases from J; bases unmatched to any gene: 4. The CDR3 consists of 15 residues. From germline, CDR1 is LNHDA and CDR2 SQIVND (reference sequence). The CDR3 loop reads CASSIPGLATYEQYF. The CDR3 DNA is TGTGCCAGTAGTATCCCGGGACTAGCGACCTACGAGCAGTACTTC.

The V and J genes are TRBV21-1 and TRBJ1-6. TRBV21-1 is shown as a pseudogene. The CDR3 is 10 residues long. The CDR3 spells CASGTGPLHF. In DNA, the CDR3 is TGTGCCAGCGGAACGGGGCCCCTCCACTTT.

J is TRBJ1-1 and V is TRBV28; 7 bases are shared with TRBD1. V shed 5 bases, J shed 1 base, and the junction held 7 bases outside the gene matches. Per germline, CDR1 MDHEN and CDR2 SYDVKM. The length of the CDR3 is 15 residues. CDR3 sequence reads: CASSTATGANTEAFF. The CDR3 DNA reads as TGTGCCAGCAGTACCGCAACAGGGGCGAACACTGAAGCTTTCTTT.

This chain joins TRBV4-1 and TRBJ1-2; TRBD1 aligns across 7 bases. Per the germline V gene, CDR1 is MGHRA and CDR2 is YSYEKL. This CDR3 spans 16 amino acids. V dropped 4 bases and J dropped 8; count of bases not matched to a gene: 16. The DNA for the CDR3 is TGCGCCAGCAGCCCGACGTGGCGGGACAGCTCTATGGGCTACACCTTC. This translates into CASSPTWRDSSMGYTF.

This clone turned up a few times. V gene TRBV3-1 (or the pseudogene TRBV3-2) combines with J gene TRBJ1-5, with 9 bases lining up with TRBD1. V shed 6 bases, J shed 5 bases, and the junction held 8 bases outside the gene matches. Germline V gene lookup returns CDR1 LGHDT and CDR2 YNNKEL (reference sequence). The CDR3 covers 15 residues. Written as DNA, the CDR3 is TGTGCCAGCAGTAGAGGGACAGGGAAAGATCAGCCCCAGCATTTT. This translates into CASSRGTGKDQPQHF.

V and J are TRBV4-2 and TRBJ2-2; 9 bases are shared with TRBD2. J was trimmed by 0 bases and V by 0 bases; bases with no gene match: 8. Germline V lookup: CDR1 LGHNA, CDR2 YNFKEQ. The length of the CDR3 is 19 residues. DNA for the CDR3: TGTGCCAGCAGCCAAGATTTCGGCCTAGCGGGGCCGAACACCGGGGAGCTGTTTTTT. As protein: CASSQDFGLAGPNTGELFF.

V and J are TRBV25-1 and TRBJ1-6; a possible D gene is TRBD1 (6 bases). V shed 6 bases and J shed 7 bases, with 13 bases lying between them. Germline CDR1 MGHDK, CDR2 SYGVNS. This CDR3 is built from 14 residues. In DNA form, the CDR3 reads TGTGCCAGCAGGAGGGGACAAGACAATTCACCCCTCCACTTT. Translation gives CASRRGQDNSPLHF.

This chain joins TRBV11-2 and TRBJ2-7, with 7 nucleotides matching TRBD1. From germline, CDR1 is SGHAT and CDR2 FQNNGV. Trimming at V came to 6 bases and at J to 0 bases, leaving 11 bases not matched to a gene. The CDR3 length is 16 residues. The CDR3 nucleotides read TGTGCCAGCAGGATTAGTCAGACAGGGAGCTCCTACGAGCAGTACTTC. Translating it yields CASRISQTGSSYEQYF.

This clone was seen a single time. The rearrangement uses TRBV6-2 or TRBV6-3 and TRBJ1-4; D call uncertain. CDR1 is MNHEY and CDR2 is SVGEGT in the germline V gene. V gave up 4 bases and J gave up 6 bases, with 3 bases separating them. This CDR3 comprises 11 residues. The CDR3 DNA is TGTGCCAGCAGTTCTTATGAAAAACTGTTTTTT. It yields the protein CASSSYEKLFF.

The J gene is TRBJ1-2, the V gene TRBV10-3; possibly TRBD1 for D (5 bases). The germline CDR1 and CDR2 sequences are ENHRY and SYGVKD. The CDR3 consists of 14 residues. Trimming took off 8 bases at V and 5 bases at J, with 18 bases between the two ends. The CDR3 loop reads CAIRQPVADYGYTF. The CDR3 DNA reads TGTGCCATCCGACAGCCCGTAGCCGATTATGGCTACACCTTC.

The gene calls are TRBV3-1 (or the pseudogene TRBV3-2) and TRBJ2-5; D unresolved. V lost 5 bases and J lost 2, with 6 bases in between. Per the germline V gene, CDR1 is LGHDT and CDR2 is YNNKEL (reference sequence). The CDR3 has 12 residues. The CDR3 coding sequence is TGTGCCAGCAGCGCACAGCAAGAGACCCAGTACTTC. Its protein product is CASSAQQETQYF.

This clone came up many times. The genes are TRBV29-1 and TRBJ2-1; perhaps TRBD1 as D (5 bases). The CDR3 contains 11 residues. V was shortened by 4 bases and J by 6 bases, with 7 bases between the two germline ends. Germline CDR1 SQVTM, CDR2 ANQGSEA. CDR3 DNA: TGCAGCGTTGGTAGGGGCAATGAGCAGTTCTTC. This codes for CSVGRGNEQFF.